Listed here are 31 T cell receptor beta chains from one sample, sequenced in a study of shared clonotypes between healthy human individuals. TCRdb keeps only in-frame clones here, not all; method: immunoSEQ multiplex PCR. The repertoire holds some 480,000 clones, with 79% as singletons. Sequencing used PBMCs. These receptors were taken from a woman aged 40 to 50 in good health. Some clones in this sample may be carry-over from other donors' samples.

The chain links TRBV27 to TRBJ2-3; 7 bases match TRBD2. In germline, CDR1 is MNHEY, CDR2 SMNVEV (reference sequence). This CDR3 has 14 residues. The V and J ends lost 3 bases and 6 bases, in that order; junction bases with no gene match: 6. CDR3 in DNA: TGTGCCAGCAGTTTGATCGGGAGGTGGGATACGCAGTATTTT. This encodes CASSLIGRWDTQYF.

This clone was counted only a few times. The chain uses TRBV7-2 and TRBJ2-5, with 7 positions matching TRBD1. The V gene end was trimmed by 8 bases and the J gene end by 6 bases; junction bases not matched to a gene: 9. Per germline, CDR1 SGHTA and CDR2 FQGNSA. CDR3 length: 13 amino acids. The chain's CDR3 is CASAFRRGQTQYF. The CDR3, as DNA: TGTGCCAGCGCCTTTAGAAGGGGGCAGACCCAGTACTTC.

This chain links TRBV6-4 with TRBJ2-2; TRBD1 matches 7 bases. With 6 bases clipped from V and 3 bases from J, the junction kept 7 bases outside the gene matches. This CDR3 region has 15 residues. Germline V gene sequence: CDR1 MRHNA, CDR2 SNTAGT. CDR3 loop: CASRPDRADTGELFF. Written as DNA, the CDR3 is TGTGCCAGCAGACCAGACAGGGCTGACACCGGGGAGCTGTTTTTT.

The chain links TRBV19 to TRBJ1-5; D not certain. Germline loops: CDR1 LNHDA, CDR2 SQIVND (reference sequence). The germline V and J ends were trimmed by 4 bases and 0 bases, with 10 bases remaining between them. This CDR3 has 15 residues. The CDR3 region has the DNA TGTGCCAGTAGTAAGGAAAGGGTTAGCAATCAGCCCCAGCATTTT. As protein: CASSKERVSNQPQHF. Full variable domain (outside the CDR3, taken from reference TRBV19 and TRBJ1-5): DGGITQSPKYLFRKEGQNVTLSCEQNLNHDAMYWYRQDPGQGLRLIYYSQIVNDFQKGDIAEGYSVSREKKESFPLTVTSAQKNPTAFYLCASSKERVSNQPQHFGDGTRLSIL.

This clone was seen only a few times. The V gene is TRBV5-1, the J gene TRBJ2-2, with D possibly being TRBD1 (6 bases). This CDR3 comprises 16 residues. The germline CDR1 and CDR2 sequences are SGHRS and YFSETQ. Trimming took 0 bases from V and 0 from J, leaving 9 bases between them. As DNA, the CDR3 is TGCGCCAGCAGCTTGGTTAGGGGGACGAACACCGGGGAGCTGTTTTTT. It translates to CASSLVRGTNTGELFF. The full variable domain, completed using reference TRBV5-1 and TRBJ2-2, is KAGVTQTPRYLIKTRGQQVTLSCSPISGHRSVSWYQQTPGQGLQFLFEYFSETQRNKGNFPGRFSGRQFSNSRSEMNVSTLELGDSALYLCASSLVRGTNTGELFFGEGSRLTVL.

The rearrangement joins TRBV5-1 to TRBJ1-3; D not certain. The ends were cut back, 3 bases at V and 0 bases at J, with 7 bases in the middle. The germline gives CDR1 SGHRS, CDR2 YFSETQ. CDR3 length: 14 residues. Here the CDR3 reads CASSSDGSGNTIYF. The CDR3 bases are TGCGCCAGCAGCTCGGACGGCTCTGGAAACACCATATATTTT.

The chain has TRBV6-7 and TRBJ1-2; D is ambiguous. TRBV6-7 is labeled an ORF, and its function is uncertain. The CDR3 extends over 20 amino acids. Trimming took off 0 bases at V and 3 bases at J, with 26 bases between the two ends. The CDR3, as DNA: TGTGCCAGCAGTTACTCGAATCTGAATGTTGATAGGACGGTTTACTATGGCTACACCTTC. Amino acid sequence: CASSYSNLNVDRTVYYGYTF.

V usage is TRBV28 and J usage is TRBJ2-7, with D hard to call. Trimming took off 6 bases at V and 0 bases at J, with 9 bases between the two ends. Germline V CDR1 and CDR2: MDHEN, SYDVKM. This CDR3 comprises 13 residues. CDR3 DNA sequence: TGTGCCAGCAGGGGCAGCCTCTCCTACGAGCAGTACTTC. Encoded protein: CASRGSLSYEQYF.

The CDR3 coding sequence is TGTGCCAGCAGCGCACAGACAGGGGTAACGAGGGAGCAGTACTTC. It specifies CASSAQTGVTREQYF. The chain has TRBV7-3 and TRBJ2-5; 8 bases align to TRBD1. The CDR3 is made up of 15 amino acids. V was clipped by 5 bases and J by 11 bases; unmatched bases: 16. Per the germline V gene, CDR1 is SGHTA and CDR2 is FQGTGA.

The rearrangement links TRBV28 to TRBJ2-7; no clear D. The germline V and J ends were trimmed by 3 bases and 3 bases, with 12 bases remaining between them. The CDR3 loop spans 14 amino acids. Germline CDR1 MDHEN, CDR2 SYDVKM. CDR3: CASSFDGKYYEQYF. The CDR3 DNA sequence: TGTGCCAGCAGTTTTGACGGAAAATACTACGAGCAGTACTTC.

The CDR3 is CASSLRGDPSDTQYF. The CDR3 DNA sequence: TGTGCCAGCAGTTTACGGGGGGATCCTTCAGATACGCAGTATTTT. The chain recombines TRBV28 with TRBJ2-3; 7 bases match TRBD2. The trim removed 2 bases at V and 4 bases at J, leaving 6 bases unmatched. Germline CDR1 reads MDHEN; CDR2 reads SYDVKM. The CDR3 sequence is 15 residues long.

The chain uses TRBV13 and TRBJ2-7; 9 nucleotides align to TRBD2. V trimming: 5 bases; J trimming: 5 bases; junction bases outside the gene matches: 7. Germline V gene lookup returns CDR1 PRHDT and CDR2 FYEKMQ (reference sequence). The CDR3 extends over 14 amino acids. CDR3 nucleotides: TGTGCCAGCAGCCCGGGACTAGCTATACACGAGCAGTACTTC. Encoded protein: CASSPGLAIHEQYF.

The CDR3 reads CASSAVNRYNEQFF. Written as DNA, the CDR3 is TGTGCCAGCAGTGCAGTGAACAGGTACAATGAGCAGTTCTTC. This sequence joins TRBV6-1 and TRBJ2-1, with a possible D match to TRBD1 (5 bases). Germline assignment: CDR1 MNHNS and CDR2 SASEGT. Trimming left V 4 bases short and J 4 bases short, with 11 bases between. CDR3 size: 14 residues.

As for this clone: The junction and the germline gene differ at one end; a read error may be behind it. This sequence joins TRBV11-2 and TRBJ2-1; tentative D call: TRBD1 (6 bases). CDR1 is SGHAT, CDR2 FQNNGV, per germline. The CDR3 spans 12 residues. In nucleotides, the CDR3 is TGTGCCAGCAGCTTATTCAGGGCTGACAGGATCTTC. It specifies CASSLFRADRIF.

The V and J genes are TRBV7-3 and TRBJ2-5, with D tentatively TRBD1 (5 bases). Trimming took off 5 bases at V and 2 bases at J, with 12 bases between the two ends. The germline V gene has CDR1 SGHTA and CDR2 FQGTGA. CDR3 size: 14 residues. The CDR3 coding sequence is TGTGCCAGCAGCCCAAGGGCAGGGCAAGAGACCCAGTACTTC. Its translation: CASSPRAGQETQYF. The full variable domain, completed using reference TRBV7-3 and TRBJ2-5, is GAGVSQTPSNKVTEKGKYVELRCDPISGHTALYWYRQSLGQGPEFLIYFQGTGAADDSGLPNDRFFAVRPEGSVSTLKIQRTERGDSAVYLCASSPRAGQETQYFGPGTRLLVL.

This clone has a single count. The J gene is TRBJ2-1, the V gene TRBV4-1, with 11 bases lining up with TRBD2. The CDR3 runs to 18 residues. J gave up 8 bases and V 1 base, and 13 bases lay outside the gene matches. Looked up from germline, CDR1 is MGHRA and CDR2 is YSYEKL. CDR3 amino acids: CASSQGSFRLAGGYEQFF. The CDR3 nucleotides are TGCGCCAGCAGCCAAGGAAGCTTCCGGCTAGCGGGAGGATATGAGCAGTTCTTC.

The chain couples TRBV14 to TRBJ2-1; D perhaps matches TRBD1 (6 bases). This CDR3 comprises 15 residues. The germline CDR1 and CDR2 sequences are SGHDN and FVKESK. The V end was cut by 4 bases, the J end by 3 bases, with 13 bases between. CDR3 sequence reads: CASSRLRDNYNEQFF. CDR3 nucleotide sequence: TGTGCCAGCAGCCGACTCCGGGACAACTACAATGAGCAGTTCTTC.

This chain links TRBV6-1 with TRBJ1-1; D is perhaps TRBD1 (6 bases). Deletions cut 0 bases from V and 0 bases from J, with 14 bases between. The length of the CDR3 is 17 residues. Germline-derived CDR1 and CDR2 are MNHNS and SASEGT. DNA for the CDR3: TGTGCCAGCAGTGAAGCGCTAGGGGGGGCGGTGAACACTGAAGCTTTCTTT. It yields the protein CASSEALGGAVNTEAFF.

Concerning this clone itself: Other DNA sequences in the same sample also yield this CDR3. The chain has TRBV6-1 and TRBJ2-7; 7 bases line up with TRBD2. V was clipped by 3 bases and J by 4 bases; unmatched bases: 6. Germline loops: CDR1 MNHNS, CDR2 SASEGT. The CDR3 contains 14 residues. CDR3 coding DNA: TGTGCCAGCAGTGAGCCGGGACTACTATACGAGCAGTACTTC. Translated: CASSEPGLLYEQYF.

This chain joins TRBV7-9 and TRBJ1-1; D unclear. The germline V gene has CDR1 SEHNR and CDR2 FQNEAQ (reference sequence). The CDR3 is 14 residues long. V was cut by 4 bases and J by 1 base, with 10 bases left in between. The CDR3 DNA reads TGTGCCAGCAGCTCCGGACGGACGAACACTGAAGCTTTCTTT. This sequence encodes CASSSGRTNTEAFF.

The genes are TRBV19 and TRBJ1-3, with TRBD1 matching over 7 bases. CDR3 length equals 16 residues. Trimming took 6 bases from V and 0 from J; bases not matched to a gene: 8. Germline loops: CDR1 LNHDA, CDR2 SQIVND (reference sequence). CDR3 region: CASRATGLSSGNTIYF. Here the CDR3 DNA reads TGTGCCAGTAGAGCGACAGGGCTAAGCTCTGGAAACACCATATATTTT.

V is TRBV9 and J is TRBJ2-2, with 7 bases lining up with TRBD2. This CDR3 comprises 16 residues. V was clipped by 3 bases and J by 2 bases; unmatched bases: 7. Germline V gives CDR1 SGDLS, CDR2 YYNGEE. CDR3 coding DNA: TGTGCCAGCAGCGAGCGAAAGCGGGGCAACACCGGGGAGCTGTTTTTT. Protein product: CASSERKRGNTGELFF.

The genes are TRBV12-5 and TRBJ2-1; possibly TRBD2 for D (6 bases). The germline CDR1 and CDR2 sequences are LGHNT and FRNRAP. V lost 1 base and J 3 bases, leaving 16 bases between the germline ends. This CDR3 is 17 amino acids long. CDR3 sequence reads: CASGLAGGTGFYNEQFF. CDR3 bases: TGTGCTAGTGGTTTGGCTGGCGGGACTGGATTCTACAATGAGCAGTTCTTC.

The chain joins TRBV2 to TRBJ1-1; D is perhaps TRBD1 (5 bases). The CDR3 has 18 residues. Germline V lookup: CDR1 SNHLY, CDR2 FYNNEI. Trimming pared 0 bases from V and 4 bases from J, leaving 21 bases between. CDR3 residues: CASSEARLQGRVFTEAFF. CDR3 bases: TGTGCCAGCAGTGAAGCGCGTCTCCAGGGAAGGGTGTTCACTGAAGCTTTCTTT.

This sequence joins TRBV6-5 and TRBJ2-1; 13 nucleotides line up with TRBD2. CDR3 length equals 15 residues. The ends lost 2 bases at V and 7 bases at J; junction bases unmatched: 2. Per the germline V gene, CDR1 is MNHEY and CDR2 is SVGAGI. CDR3 sequence reads: CASSYTSGRGNEQFF. In nucleotides, the CDR3 is TGTGCCAGCAGTTACACTAGCGGGAGGGGAAATGAGCAGTTCTTC.

There are a few counts of this clone. The genes are TRBV14 and TRBJ2-1, with D possibly being TRBD1 (5 bases). The CDR3 is made up of 13 amino acids. V lost 1 base and J 10 bases, leaving 11 bases between the germline ends. Germline assignment: CDR1 SGHDN and CDR2 FVKESK. The DNA for the CDR3 is TGTGCCAGCAGCCAAGTGTCAGGGCGCGAGCAGTTCTTC. Translation gives CASSQVSGREQFF.

The chain uses TRBV5-1 and TRBJ1-2; TRBD1 matches 7 bases. The CDR3 totals 16 residues. The germline CDR1 and CDR2 sequences are SGHRS and YFSETQ. V gave up 2 bases and J gave up 4 bases; unmatched junction bases: 11. The CDR3 DNA reads as TGCGCCAGCAGCTTCCATATGGGACAGATGAGCTATGGCTACACCTTC. It encodes CASSFHMGQMSYGYTF.

Written as DNA, the CDR3 is TGTGCCAGCAGACCCACAGGTCTGGATACGCAGTATTTT. It translates to CASRPTGLDTQYF. The chain couples TRBV27 to TRBJ2-3, with D perhaps matching TRBD1 (5 bases). The CDR3 runs 13 residues. Germline V CDR1 and CDR2: MNHEY, SMNVEV (reference sequence). Between the trimmed V and J ends, which lost 6 bases and 6 bases, there was a span of 13 bases.

The gene calls are TRBV28 and TRBJ1-5; 7 bases are shared with TRBD1. With 6 bases clipped from V and 3 bases from J, the junction kept 8 bases outside the gene matches. This CDR3 contains 15 residues. CDR1 and CDR2 (germline): MDHEN, SYDVKM. The CDR3 reads CASRRDSPLNQPQHF. CDR3 nucleotide sequence: TGTGCCAGCAGACGGGACAGTCCTCTCAATCAGCCCCAGCATTTT.

This clone was observed a single time. This chain links TRBV7-8 with TRBJ2-5; D possibly corresponds to TRBD1 (6 bases). In germline, CDR1 is SGHVS, CDR2 FQNEAQ. The CDR3 is 13 amino acids. Trimming cost V 6 bases and J 7 bases, with 15 bases left between them. The CDR3 reads CASSLNRVGTQYF. Here the CDR3 DNA reads TGTGCCAGCAGTCTTAACAGGGTAGGGACCCAGTACTTC. The full variable domain, completed using reference TRBV7-8 and TRBJ2-5, is GAGVSQSPRYKVAKRGQDVALRCDPISGHVSLFWYQQALGQGPEFLTYFQNEAQLDKSGLPSDRFFAERPEGSVSTLKIQRTQQEDSAVYLCASSLNRVGTQYFGPGTRLLVL.

The table lists this clone with a few counts. This chain uses TRBV30 with TRBJ2-4; D is ambiguous. The CDR3 extends over 13 amino acids. Germline-derived CDR1 and CDR2 are GTSNPN and SVGIG (reference sequence). Trimming removed 0 bases from V and 7 bases from J, with 10 bases in between. The CDR3: CAWSVGTRNIQYF. CDR3 sequence (DNA): TGTGCCTGGAGTGTGGGAACAAGGAACATTCAGTACTTC.